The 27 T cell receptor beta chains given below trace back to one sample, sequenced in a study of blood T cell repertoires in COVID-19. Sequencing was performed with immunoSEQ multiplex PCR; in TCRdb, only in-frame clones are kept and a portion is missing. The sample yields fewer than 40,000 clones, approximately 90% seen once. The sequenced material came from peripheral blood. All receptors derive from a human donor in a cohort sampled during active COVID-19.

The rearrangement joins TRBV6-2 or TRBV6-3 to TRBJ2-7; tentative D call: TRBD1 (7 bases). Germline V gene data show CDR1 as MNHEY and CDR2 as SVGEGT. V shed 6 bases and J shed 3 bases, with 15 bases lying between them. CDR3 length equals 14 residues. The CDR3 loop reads CASSRDQGGYEQYF. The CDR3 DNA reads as TGTGCCAGCAGCCGGGACCAGGGGGGCTACGAGCAGTACTTC.

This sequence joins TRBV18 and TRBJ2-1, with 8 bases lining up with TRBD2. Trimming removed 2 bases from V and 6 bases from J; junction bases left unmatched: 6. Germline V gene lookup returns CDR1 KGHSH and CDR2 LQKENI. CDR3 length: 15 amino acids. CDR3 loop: CASSPRGTSVNEQFF. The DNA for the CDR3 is TGTGCCAGCTCACCAAGGGGGACTAGTGTCAATGAGCAGTTCTTC.

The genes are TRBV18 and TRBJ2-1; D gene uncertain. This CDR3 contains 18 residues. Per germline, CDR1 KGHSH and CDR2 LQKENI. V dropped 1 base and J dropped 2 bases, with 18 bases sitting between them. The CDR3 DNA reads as TGTGCCAGCTCACCACTACCTAGGAGCGCCCCCCCCTACAATGAGCAGTTCTTC. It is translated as CASSPLPRSAPPYNEQFF.

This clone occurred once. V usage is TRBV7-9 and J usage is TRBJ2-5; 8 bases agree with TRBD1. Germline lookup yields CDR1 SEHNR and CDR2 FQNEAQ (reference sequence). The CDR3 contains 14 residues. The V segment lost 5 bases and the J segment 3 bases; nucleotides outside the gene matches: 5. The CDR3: CASSDRGAEETQYF. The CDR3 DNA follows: TGTGCCAGCAGCGACAGGGGTGCGGAAGAGACCCAGTACTTC.

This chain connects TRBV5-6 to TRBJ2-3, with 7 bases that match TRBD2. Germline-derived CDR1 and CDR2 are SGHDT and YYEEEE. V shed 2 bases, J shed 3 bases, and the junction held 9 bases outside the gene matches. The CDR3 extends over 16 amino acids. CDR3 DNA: TGTGCCAGCAGCTTCCTAACGGTCGGGGGGACAGATACGCAGTATTTT. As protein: CASSFLTVGGTDTQYF.

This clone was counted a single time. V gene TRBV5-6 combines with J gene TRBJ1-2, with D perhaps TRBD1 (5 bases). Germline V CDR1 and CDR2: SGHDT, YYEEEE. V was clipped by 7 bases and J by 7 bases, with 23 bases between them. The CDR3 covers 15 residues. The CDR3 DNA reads TGTGCCAGCTCCTTGGCAGGGCGGCCTTTAGGTGGCTACACCTTC. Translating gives CASSLAGRPLGGYTF.

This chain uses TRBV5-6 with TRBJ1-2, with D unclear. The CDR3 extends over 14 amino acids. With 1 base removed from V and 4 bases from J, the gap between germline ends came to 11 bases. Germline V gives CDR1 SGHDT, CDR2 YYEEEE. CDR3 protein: CASSLSGVSYGYTF. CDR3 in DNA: TGTGCCAGCAGCTTGTCCGGGGTTAGCTATGGCTACACCTTC.

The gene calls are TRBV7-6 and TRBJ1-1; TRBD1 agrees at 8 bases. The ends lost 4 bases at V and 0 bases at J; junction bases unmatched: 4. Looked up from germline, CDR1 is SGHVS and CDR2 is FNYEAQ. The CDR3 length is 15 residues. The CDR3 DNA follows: TGTGCCAGCAGCTCCCGGACAGGGATGAACACTGAAGCTTTCTTT. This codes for CASSSRTGMNTEAFF.

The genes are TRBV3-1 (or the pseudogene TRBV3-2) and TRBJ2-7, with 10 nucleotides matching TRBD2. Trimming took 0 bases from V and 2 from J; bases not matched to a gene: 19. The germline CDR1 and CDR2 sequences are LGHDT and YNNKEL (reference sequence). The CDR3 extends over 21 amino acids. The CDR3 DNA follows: TGTGCCAGCAGCCAAGATCTCCCCCACAGAACCCGGACTAGCGGAGCCTACGAGCAGTACTTC. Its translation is CASSQDLPHRTRTSGAYEQYF.

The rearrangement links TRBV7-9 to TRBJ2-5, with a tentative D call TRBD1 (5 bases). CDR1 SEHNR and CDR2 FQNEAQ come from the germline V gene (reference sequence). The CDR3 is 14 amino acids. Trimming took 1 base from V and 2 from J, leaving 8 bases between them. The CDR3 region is CASSLVGQQETQYF. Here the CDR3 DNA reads TGTGCCAGCAGCTTAGTGGGGCAGCAAGAGACCCAGTACTTC.

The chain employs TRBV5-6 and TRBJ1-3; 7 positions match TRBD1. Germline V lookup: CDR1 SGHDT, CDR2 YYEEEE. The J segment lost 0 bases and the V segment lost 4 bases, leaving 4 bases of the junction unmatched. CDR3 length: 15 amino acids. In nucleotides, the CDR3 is TGTGCCAGCAGCCTAAAGGGGGCCTCTGGAAACACCATATATTTT. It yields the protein CASSLKGASGNTIYF. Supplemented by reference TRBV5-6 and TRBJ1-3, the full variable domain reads DAGVTQSPTHLIKTRGQQVTLRCSPKSGHDTVSWYQQALGQGPQFIFQYYEEEERQRGNFPDRFSGHQFPNYSSELNVNALLLGDSALYLCASSLKGASGNTIYFGEGSWLTVV.

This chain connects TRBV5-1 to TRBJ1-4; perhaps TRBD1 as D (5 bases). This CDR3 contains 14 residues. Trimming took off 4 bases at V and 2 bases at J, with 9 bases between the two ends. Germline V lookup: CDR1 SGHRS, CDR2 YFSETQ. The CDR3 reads CASSPGSTNEKLFF. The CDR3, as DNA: TGCGCCAGCAGCCCAGGGTCGACTAATGAAAAACTGTTTTTT.

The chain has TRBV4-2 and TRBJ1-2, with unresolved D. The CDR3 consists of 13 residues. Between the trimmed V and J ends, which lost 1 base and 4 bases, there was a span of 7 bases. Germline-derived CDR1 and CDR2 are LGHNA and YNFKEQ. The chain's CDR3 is CASSQGGLYGYTF. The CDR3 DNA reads TGTGCCAGCAGCCAAGGCGGGCTCTATGGCTACACCTTC.

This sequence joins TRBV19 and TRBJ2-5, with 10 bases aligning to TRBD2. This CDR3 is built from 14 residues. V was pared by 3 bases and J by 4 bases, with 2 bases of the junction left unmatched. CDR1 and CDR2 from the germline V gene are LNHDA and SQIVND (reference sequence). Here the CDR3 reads CASSMRLAGETQYF. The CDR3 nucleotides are TGTGCCAGTAGTATGAGACTAGCGGGAGAGACCCAGTACTTC.

Written as DNA, the CDR3 is TGTGCCAGTAGTATCGGGACTTATGAAAAACTGTTTTTT. It translates to CASSIGTYEKLFF. This rearrangement joins TRBV19 to TRBJ1-4; D might be TRBD1 (5 bases). The V and J ends lost 3 bases and 6 bases respectively, with 8 bases between them. This CDR3 has 13 residues. Germline V CDR1 and CDR2: LNHDA, SQIVND (reference sequence).

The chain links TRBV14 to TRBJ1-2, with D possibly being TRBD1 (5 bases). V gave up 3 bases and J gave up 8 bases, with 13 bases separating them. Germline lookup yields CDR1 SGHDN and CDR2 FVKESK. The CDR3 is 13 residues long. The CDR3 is CASSQNARGGYTF. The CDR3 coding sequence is TGTGCCAGCAGCCAGAACGCGCGGGGCGGCTACACCTTC.

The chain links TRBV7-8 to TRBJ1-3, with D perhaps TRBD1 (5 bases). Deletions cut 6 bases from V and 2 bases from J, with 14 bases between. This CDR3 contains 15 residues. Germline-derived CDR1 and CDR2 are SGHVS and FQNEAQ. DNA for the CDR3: TGTGCCAGCAGTCCCCTCAGGGTCGCTGGAAACACCATATATTTT. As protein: CASSPLRVAGNTIYF.

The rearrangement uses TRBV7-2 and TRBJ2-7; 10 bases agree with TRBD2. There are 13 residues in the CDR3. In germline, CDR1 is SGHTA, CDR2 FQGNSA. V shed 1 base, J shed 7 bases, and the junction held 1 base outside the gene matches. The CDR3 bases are TGTGCCAGCAGCTTAGTACTAGCGGGAGAGCAGTACTTC. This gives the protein CASSLVLAGEQYF. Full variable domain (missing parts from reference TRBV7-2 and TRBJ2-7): GAGVSQSPSNKVTEKGKDVELRCDPISGHTALYWYRQSLGQGLEFLIYFQGNSAPDKSGLPSDRFSAERTGGSVSTLTIQRTQQEDSAVYLCASSLVLAGEQYFGPGTRLTVT.

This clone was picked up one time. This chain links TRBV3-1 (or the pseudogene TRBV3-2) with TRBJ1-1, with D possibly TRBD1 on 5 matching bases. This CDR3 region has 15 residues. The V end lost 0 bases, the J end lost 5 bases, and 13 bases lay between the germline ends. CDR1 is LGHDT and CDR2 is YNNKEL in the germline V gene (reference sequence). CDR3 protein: CASSQETGFRTEAFF. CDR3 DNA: TGTGCCAGCAGCCAAGAAACAGGTTTTCGGACTGAAGCTTTCTTT.

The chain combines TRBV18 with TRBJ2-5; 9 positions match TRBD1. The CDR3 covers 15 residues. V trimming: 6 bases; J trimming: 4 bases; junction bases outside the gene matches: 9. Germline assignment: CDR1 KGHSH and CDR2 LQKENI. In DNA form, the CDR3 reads TGTGCCAGCTCGCCGGGACAGGGAGGTGGAGAGACCCAGTACTTC. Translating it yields CASSPGQGGGETQYF.

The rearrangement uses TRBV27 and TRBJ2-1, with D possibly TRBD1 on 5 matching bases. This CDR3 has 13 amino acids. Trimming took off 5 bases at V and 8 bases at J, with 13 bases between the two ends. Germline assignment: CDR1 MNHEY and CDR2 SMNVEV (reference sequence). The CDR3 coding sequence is TGTGCCAGCAGTGCCTCAGGGTACGATGAGCAGTTCTTC. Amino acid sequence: CASSASGYDEQFF.

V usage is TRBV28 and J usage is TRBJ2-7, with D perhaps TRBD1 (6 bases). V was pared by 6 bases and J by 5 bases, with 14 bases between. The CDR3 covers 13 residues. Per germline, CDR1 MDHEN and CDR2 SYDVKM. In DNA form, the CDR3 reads TGTGCCAGCAGCCAAAGACAGGCGGACGAGCAGTACTTC. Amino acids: CASSQRQADEQYF.

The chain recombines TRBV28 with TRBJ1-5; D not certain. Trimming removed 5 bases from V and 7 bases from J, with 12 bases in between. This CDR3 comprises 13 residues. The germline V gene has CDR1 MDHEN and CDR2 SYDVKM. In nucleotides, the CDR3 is TGTGCCAGCAGTCCCCCCGCAAGCCAGCCCCAGCATTTT. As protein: CASSPPASQPQHF.

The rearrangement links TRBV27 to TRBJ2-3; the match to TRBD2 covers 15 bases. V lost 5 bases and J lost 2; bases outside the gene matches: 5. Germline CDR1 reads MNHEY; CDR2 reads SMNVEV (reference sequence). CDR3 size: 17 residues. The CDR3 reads CASSPGTSGRFTDTQYF. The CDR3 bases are TGTGCCAGCAGTCCAGGGACTAGCGGGAGGTTCACAGATACGCAGTATTTT.

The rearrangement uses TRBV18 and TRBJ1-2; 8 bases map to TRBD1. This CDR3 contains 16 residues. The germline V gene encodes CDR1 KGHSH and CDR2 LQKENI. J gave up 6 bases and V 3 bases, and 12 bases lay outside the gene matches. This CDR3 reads CASSPGRGRNGDGYTF. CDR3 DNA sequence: TGTGCCAGCTCACCGGGCAGGGGGCGTAATGGTGATGGCTACACCTTC.

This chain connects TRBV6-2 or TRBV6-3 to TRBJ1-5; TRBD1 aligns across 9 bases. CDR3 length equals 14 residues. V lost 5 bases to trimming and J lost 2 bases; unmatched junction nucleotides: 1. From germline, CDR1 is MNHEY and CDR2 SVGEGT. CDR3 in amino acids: CASSRQGGNQPQHF. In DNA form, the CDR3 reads TGTGCCAGCAGTCGACAGGGGGGCAATCAGCCCCAGCATTTT.

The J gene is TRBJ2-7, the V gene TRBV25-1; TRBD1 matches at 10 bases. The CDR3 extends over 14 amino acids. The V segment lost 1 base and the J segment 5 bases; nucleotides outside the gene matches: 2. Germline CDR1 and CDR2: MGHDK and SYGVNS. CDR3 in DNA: TGTGCCAGCAGTGAATGGACAGGGGGAAACGAGCAGTACTTC. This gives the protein CASSEWTGGNEQYF.